One TCR beta chain is described in this entry. This clone has just one count. The specificity of this receptor is unknown. No per-base quality is available; no much larger clone lies one base away. The data derive from a study of shared clonotypes between healthy human individuals (dated by TCRdb to the early 2020s). The study in broad terms: The cohort included three men and two women between 18 and 49 years of age. To estimate repertoire size and how much clonotypes are shared between individuals, the study performed deep sequencing of blood TCR repertoires from a few healthy adults. Different laboratories and diverse techniques were used to prepare libraries and sequence TCR repertoires, to increase sequencing depth and limit assay-specific biases. Each donor's leukapheresis produced roughly between about 0.9 and 9.5 billion PBMCs.

Summary of the overall study and its limitations: Because the study included only a small number of donors, the genetic and exposure-history diversity represented was limited. Sampling was restricted to blood, and TCR repertoires in tissue are likely to differ from TCR repertoires in blood. Pairwise subsampling led to the expectation that sequencing depth would affect the degree of clonotype sharing among donors.

Donors were healthy HIV-negative adults with no recently reported acute infections or vaccinations. Only Caucasian adults living in Nashville, Tennessee, USA were represented among the donors. In the unsorted samples, tens of millions of PBMCs were counted, and genomic DNA was extracted using the QIAamp DNA Blood Mini kit. Blood was obtained by leukapheresis, after which PBMCs were separated by Ficoll-Histopaque density gradient centrifugation and cryopreserved in liquid nitrogen vapor phase. V is pared back by 0 bases and J by 0 bases, with 5 bases lying between the germline termini. Reading the germline V gene gives CDR1 ENHRY and CDR2 SYGVKD. Its CDR3 holds 15 amino acids, cysteine through phenylalanine. This entry keeps only the CDR3 DNA: 45 bases, framed from base 1. Using the deep immunoSEQ assay, TCR CDR3 regions were amplified from genomic DNA by multiplex PCR. For each cell subset, the extracted genomic DNA was distributed evenly across all wells of several immunoSEQ 96-well plates, and each plate served as one replicate. For unsorted PBMC, around 0.3 ug genomic DNA, equal to 30,000 or so T cell genomes, was loaded into each replicate PCR. Ten immunoSEQ deep assay plates were used to sequence the unsorted PBMC genomic DNA. Purified libraries were quantified with a Qubit 3.0 fluorometer, sized on a Bioanalyzer 2100, and re-quantified with the KAPA Library Quantification kit. Every immunoSEQ 96-well plate was sequenced on a dedicated single-read 150-cycle Illumina NextSeq 550 flow cell. As for the authors' bioinformatics: The immunoSEQ output contained only junctional sequences without quality scores, so filtering could not match that applied to full-length reads. To assign V/J genes and CDR3, sequences were annotated using PyIR, a Python wrapper for IgBLAST v1.9, with IMGT germline references. Reads were removed for weak V/J assignments (E-value above 1e-6), missing CDR3, stop codons, out-of-frame junctions, or ambiguous translated residues. V3J clonotypes were defined as sequences sharing the same inferred V gene, J gene, and CDR3 amino acid sequence. Percentage overlap between repertoires was computed as shared unique clonotypes divided by the size of the smaller repertoire. Repertoire richness was assessed with RTK rarefaction, the Chao1 estimator, and Recon v2.1 estimates of unobserved clonotypes. Imported from immuneACCESS, the table was reduced by TCRdb to in-frame sequences with V and J called. These copies leave out some clones; in studies compared against another copy, an unresolved V gene accounts for under half, and the cause of the remainder is not known. Clone size and the V and J calls come from that table; the DNA yielded D and trimming. The sample includes some 500,000 clones, with roughly four fifths observed a single time. Jointly, the top ten make up approximately 12% of the sample.

This sequence originates from a woman in her 40s in good health. Some clones in this sample may be carry-over from other donors' samples. The chain joins TRBV10-3 to TRBJ2-2; the D gene remains uncertain. Sequenced material: PBMCs. The nucleotide sequence reads as follows: TGTGCCATCAGTGAGTCGGCCACGAACACCGGGGAGCTGTTTTTT. Its amino acids are CAISESATNTGELFF.